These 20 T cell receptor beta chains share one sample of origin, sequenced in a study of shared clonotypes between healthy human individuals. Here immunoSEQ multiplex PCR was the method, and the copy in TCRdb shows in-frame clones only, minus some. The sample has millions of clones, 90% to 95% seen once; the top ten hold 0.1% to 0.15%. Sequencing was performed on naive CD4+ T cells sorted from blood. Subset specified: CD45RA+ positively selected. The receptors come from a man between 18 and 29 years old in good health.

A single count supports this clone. CDR3 nucleotide sequence: TGTGCCAGCAGCCGGGACAGGGGGGACACCGGGGAGCTGTTTTTT. Residues: CASSRDRGDTGELFF. This chain uses TRBV6-1 with TRBJ2-2, with 11 bases lining up with TRBD1. V lost 6 bases, J lost 3 bases, and 3 bases stayed unmatched. This CDR3 is 15 amino acids long. From germline, CDR1 is MNHNS and CDR2 SASEGT.

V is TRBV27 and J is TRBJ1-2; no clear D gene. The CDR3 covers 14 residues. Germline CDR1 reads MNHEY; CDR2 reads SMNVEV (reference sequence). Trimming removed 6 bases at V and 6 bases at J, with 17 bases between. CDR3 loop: CASREALIPHGYTF. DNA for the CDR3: TGTGCCAGCAGGGAGGCCCTCATACCCCATGGCTACACCTTC.

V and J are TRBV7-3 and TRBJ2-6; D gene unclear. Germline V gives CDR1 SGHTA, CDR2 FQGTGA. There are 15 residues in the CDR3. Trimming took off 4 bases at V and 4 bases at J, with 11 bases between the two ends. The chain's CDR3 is CASSSRNIGANVLTF. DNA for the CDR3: TGTGCCAGCAGCTCTAGAAACATCGGGGCCAACGTCCTGACTTTC.

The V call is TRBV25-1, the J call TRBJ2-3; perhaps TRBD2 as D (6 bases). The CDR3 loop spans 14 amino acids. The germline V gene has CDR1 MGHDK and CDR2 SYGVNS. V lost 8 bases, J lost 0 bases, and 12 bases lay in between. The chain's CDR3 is CASSRAGSTDTQYF. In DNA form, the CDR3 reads TGTGCCAGCTCCAGGGCGGGGAGCACAGATACGCAGTATTTT.

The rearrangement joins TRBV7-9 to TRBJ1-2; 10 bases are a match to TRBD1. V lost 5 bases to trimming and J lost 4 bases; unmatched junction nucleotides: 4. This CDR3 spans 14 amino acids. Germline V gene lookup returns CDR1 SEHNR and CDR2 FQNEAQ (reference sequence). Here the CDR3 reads CASSTGQGSYGYTF. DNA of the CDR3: TGTGCCAGCAGCACGGGACAGGGGAGCTATGGCTACACCTTC. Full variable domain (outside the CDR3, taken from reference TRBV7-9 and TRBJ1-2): DTGVSQNPRHKITKRGQNVTFRCDPISEHNRLYWYRQTLGQGPEFLTYFQNEAQLEKSRLLSDRFSAERPKGSFSTLEIQRTEQGDSAMYLCASSTGQGSYGYTFGSGTRLTVV.

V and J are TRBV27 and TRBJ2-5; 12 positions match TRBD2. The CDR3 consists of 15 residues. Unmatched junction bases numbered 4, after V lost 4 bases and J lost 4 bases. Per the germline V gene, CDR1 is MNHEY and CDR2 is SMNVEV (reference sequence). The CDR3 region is CASSSSGGARETQYF. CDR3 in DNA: TGTGCCAGCAGTTCTAGCGGGGGGGCTCGAGAGACCCAGTACTTC.

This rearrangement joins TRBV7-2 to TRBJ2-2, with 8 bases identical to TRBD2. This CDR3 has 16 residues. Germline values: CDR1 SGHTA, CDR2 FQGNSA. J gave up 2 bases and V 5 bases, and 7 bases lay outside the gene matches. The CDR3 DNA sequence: TGTGCCAGCAGCCTGTACGGGGGGGCTAACACCGGGGAGCTGTTTTTT. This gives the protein CASSLYGGANTGELFF.

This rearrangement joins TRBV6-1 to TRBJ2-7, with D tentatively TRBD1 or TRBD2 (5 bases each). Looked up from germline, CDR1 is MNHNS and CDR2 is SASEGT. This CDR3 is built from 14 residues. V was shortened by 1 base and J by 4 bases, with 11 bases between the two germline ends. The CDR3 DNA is TGTGCCAGCAGTGAAGGTGTTGGGGGATACGAGCAGTACTTC. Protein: CASSEGVGGYEQYF.

CDR3 region: CASSPMTGNTEAFF. The CDR3 nucleotides are TGCGCCAGCAGCCCAATGACAGGGAACACTGAAGCTTTCTTT. The chain uses TRBV5-1 and TRBJ1-1, with D perhaps TRBD1 (6 bases). Germline V gene lookup returns CDR1 SGHRS and CDR2 YFSETQ. Trimming cost V 4 bases and J 1 base, with 11 bases left between them. The CDR3 spans 14 residues.

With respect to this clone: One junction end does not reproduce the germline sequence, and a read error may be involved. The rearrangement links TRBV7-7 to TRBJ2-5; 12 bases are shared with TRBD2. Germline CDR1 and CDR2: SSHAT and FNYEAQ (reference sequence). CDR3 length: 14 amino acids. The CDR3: CASSRTSGVETQYF. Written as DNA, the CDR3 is TGTGCTAGCAGCAGGACTAGCGGGGTAGAGACCCAGTACTTC.

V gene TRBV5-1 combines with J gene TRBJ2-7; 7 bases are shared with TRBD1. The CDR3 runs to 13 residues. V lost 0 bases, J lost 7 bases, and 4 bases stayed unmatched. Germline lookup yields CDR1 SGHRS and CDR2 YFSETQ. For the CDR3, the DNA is TGCGCCAGCAGCTTGGACCCGACAGGGGAGCAGTACTTC. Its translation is CASSLDPTGEQYF.

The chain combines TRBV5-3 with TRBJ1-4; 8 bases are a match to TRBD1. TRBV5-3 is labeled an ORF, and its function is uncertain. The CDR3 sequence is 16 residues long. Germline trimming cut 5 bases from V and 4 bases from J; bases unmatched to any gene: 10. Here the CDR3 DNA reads TGTGCCAGAAGTACTAACCCGGGACAGGTTAATGAAAAACTGTTTTTT. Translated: CARSTNPGQVNEKLFF.

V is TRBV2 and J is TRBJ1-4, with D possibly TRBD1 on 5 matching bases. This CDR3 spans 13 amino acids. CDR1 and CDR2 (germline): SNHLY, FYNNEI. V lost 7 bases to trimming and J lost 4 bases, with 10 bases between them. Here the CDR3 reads CASTGTLNEKLFF. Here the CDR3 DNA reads TGTGCCAGCACCGGGACCCTTAATGAAAAACTGTTTTTT.

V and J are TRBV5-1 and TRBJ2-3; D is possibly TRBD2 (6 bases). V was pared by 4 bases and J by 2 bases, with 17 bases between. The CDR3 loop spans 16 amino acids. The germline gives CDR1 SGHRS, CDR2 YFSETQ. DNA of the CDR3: TGCGCCAGCAGCACCTCTGGGACTCTTCTCACAGATACGCAGTATTTT. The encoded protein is CASSTSGTLLTDTQYF.

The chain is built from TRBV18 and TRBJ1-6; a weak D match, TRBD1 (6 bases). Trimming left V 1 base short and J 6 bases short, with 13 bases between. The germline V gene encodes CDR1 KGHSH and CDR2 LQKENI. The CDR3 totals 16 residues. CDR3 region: CASSPLAGVLNSPLHF. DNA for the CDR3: TGTGCCAGCTCACCACTGGCAGGGGTCCTTAATTCACCCCTCCACTTT.

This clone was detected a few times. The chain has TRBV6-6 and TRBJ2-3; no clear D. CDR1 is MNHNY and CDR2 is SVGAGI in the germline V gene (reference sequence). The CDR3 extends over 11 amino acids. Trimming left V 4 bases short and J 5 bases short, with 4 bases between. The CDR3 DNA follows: TGTGCCAGCAGTTGGGGAGATACGCAGTATTTT. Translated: CASSWGDTQYF.

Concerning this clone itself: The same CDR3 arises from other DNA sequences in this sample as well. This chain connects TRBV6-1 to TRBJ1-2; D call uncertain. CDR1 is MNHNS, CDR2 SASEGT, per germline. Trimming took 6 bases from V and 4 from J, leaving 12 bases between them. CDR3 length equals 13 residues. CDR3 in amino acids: CASSEGRTYGYTF. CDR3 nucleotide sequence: TGTGCCAGCAGCGAGGGAAGGACCTATGGCTACACCTTC.

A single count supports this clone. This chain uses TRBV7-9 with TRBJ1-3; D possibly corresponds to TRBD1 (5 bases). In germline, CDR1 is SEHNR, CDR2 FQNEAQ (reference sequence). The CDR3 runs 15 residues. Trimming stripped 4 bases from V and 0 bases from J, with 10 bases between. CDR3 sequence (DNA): TGTGCCAGCAGCTCACAGGTCCTCTCTGGAAACACCATATATTTT. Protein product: CASSSQVLSGNTIYF. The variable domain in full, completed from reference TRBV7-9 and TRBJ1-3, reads DTGVSQNPRHKITKRGQNVTFRCDPISEHNRLYWYRQTLGQGPEFLTYFQNEAQLEKSRLLSDRFSAERPKGSFSTLEIQRTEQGDSAMYLCASSSQVLSGNTIYFGEGSWLTVV.

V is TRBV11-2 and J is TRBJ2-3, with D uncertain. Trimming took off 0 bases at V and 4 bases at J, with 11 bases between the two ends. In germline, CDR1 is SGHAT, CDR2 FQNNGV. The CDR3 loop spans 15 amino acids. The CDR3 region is CASSLDGLAPDTQYF. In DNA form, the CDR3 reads TGTGCCAGCAGCTTAGATGGGCTGGCCCCAGATACGCAGTATTTT. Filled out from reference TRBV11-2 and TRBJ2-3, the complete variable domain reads EAGVAQSPRYKIIEKRQSVAFWCNPISGHATLYWYQQILGQGPKLLIQFQNNGVVDDSQLPKDRFSAERLKGVDSTLKIQPAKLEDSAVYLCASSLDGLAPDTQYFGPGTRLTVL.

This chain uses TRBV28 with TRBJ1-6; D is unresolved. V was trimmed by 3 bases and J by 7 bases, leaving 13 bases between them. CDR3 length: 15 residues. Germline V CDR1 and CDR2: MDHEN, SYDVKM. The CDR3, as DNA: TGTGCCAGCAGTTTTCCTTCCAGGCTGAATTCACCCCTCCACTTT. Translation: CASSFPSRLNSPLHF.